Below, one TCR beta chain is given with its context. The antigen is unknown. This entry belongs to a study of cytomegalovirus exposure and HLA in healthy donors. General study points: Listed as cytomegalovirus-associated were 150 or so TCR beta chains. The classifier reportedly diagnosed cytomegalovirus status with high sensitivity and specificity.

PCR used 60 Vbeta primers and 13 Jbeta primers. Clones were sequenced by immunoSEQ multiplex PCR, and TCRdb holds only the in-frame ones, with some missing. The table shows about 70,000 clones, with almost 70% occurring only once. Germline V gene sequence: CDR1 SGDLS, CDR2 YYNGEE. The CDR3 extends over 12 amino acids. V lost 3 bases, J lost 6 bases, and 9 bases lay in between. Sequenced: PBMCs. The TCR originated in a middle-aged man in good health and CMV-seropositive. J is TRBJ1-2 and V is TRBV9; the D gene is possibly TRBD1 (5 bases). In DNA form, the CDR3 reads TGTGCCAGCAGCGCAGGACATAATGGCTACACCTTC. This codes for CASSAGHNGYTF.